One sample yielded the 20 T cell receptor beta chains listed below, sequenced in a study of cytomegalovirus exposure and HLA in healthy donors. 60 Vbeta and 13 Jbeta primers were used in PCR. Using immunoSEQ multiplex PCR, the repertoire was profiled, and TCRdb retains in-frame clones only, with some absent. The sample lists some 200,000 clones; 82% were seen once. Sequences were obtained from PBMCs. The receptors stem from a woman younger than 35 in good health and CMV-seronegative.

In nucleotides, the CDR3 is TGTGCCAGTAGTATAAACGGGGGGCACTACAATGAGCAGTTCTTC. Its translation: CASSINGGHYNEQFF. The gene calls are TRBV19 and TRBJ2-1, with a possible D match to TRBD2 (7 bases). The CDR3 length is 15 residues. The V gene lost 2 bases and the J gene lost 3 bases, with 11 bases spanning the gap. CDR1 and CDR2 from the germline V gene are LNHDA and SQIVND (reference sequence).

The rearrangement uses TRBV27 and TRBJ1-1; D is uncertain. Germline assignment: CDR1 MNHEY and CDR2 SMNVEV (reference sequence). This CDR3 contains 10 residues. V was pared by 8 bases and J by 8 bases, with 9 bases between. This CDR3 reads CASGLPEAFF. The CDR3 DNA reads as TGTGCCAGCGGGCTCCCGGAAGCTTTCTTT.

The genes are TRBV5-1 and TRBJ1-4; maybe TRBD1 (5 bases). CDR3 size: 15 residues. In germline, CDR1 is SGHRS, CDR2 YFSETQ. V shed 0 bases and J shed 8 bases, with 14 bases lying between them. CDR3 coding DNA: TGCGCCAGCAGCTTGGTTGGGGGGATAGCCGAAAAACTGTTTTTT. Its translation: CASSLVGGIAEKLFF.

This chain joins TRBV5-6 and TRBJ1-6, with no clear D. V lost 5 bases and J 0 bases, leaving 12 bases between the germline ends. Germline V gives CDR1 SGHDT, CDR2 YYEEEE. The CDR3 extends over 16 amino acids. In DNA, the CDR3 is TGTGCCAGCAGTACGGGATCGAGCTCCTATAATTCACCCCTCCACTTT. Its translation is CASSTGSSSYNSPLHF.

The gene calls are TRBV19 and TRBJ1-5; the D gene is possibly TRBD1 (6 bases). The CDR3 has 14 amino acids. V was clipped by 2 bases and J by 7 bases, with 12 bases between them. Per the germline V gene, CDR1 is LNHDA and CDR2 is SQIVND (reference sequence). CDR3 in DNA: TGTGCCAGTAGTATAACGGGAGGGGGACAGCCCCAGCATTTT. As protein: CASSITGGGQPQHF.

There are a few counts of this clone. The DNA for the CDR3 is TGCGCCAGCAGCTTCGATCAGGCTGGCTACACCTTC. As protein: CASSFDQAGYTF. The chain uses TRBV5-1 and TRBJ1-2; no firm D call. Germline CDR1 is SGHRS and CDR2 is YFSETQ. The CDR3 runs 12 residues. The germline V and J ends were trimmed by 2 bases and 7 bases, with 9 bases remaining between them.

Only one count was recorded for this clone. The rearrangement uses TRBV15 and TRBJ1-1, with 7 bases fitting TRBD1. CDR1 LNHNV and CDR2 YYDKDF come from the germline V gene (reference sequence). V lost 0 bases and J lost 5; bases outside the gene matches: 3. This CDR3 comprises 14 residues. The CDR3 here is CATSRETGETEAFF. The CDR3 DNA sequence: TGTGCCACCAGCAGAGAAACAGGGGAAACTGAAGCTTTCTTT.

The V and J genes are TRBV5-1 and TRBJ1-1; D possibly corresponds to TRBD1 (6 bases). The germline gives CDR1 SGHRS, CDR2 YFSETQ. Trimming removed 0 bases from V and 0 bases from J, with 9 bases in between. The CDR3 extends over 15 amino acids. The CDR3 is CASSLGQAMNTEAFF. CDR3 DNA sequence: TGCGCCAGCAGCTTGGGACAGGCCATGAACACTGAAGCTTTCTTT. The entire variable domain, with the rest obtained from reference TRBV5-1 and TRBJ1-1, is as follows: KAGVTQTPRYLIKTRGQQVTLSCSPISGHRSVSWYQQTPGQGLQFLFEYFSETQRNKGNFPGRFSGRQFSNSRSEMNVSTLELGDSALYLCASSLGQAMNTEAFFGQGTRLTVV.

The chain employs TRBV5-6 and TRBJ2-2; maybe TRBD1 (5 bases). V lost 2 bases and J lost 6, with 11 bases in between. Germline lookup yields CDR1 SGHDT and CDR2 YYEEEE. This CDR3 comprises 14 residues. The CDR3 DNA is TGTGCCAGCAGCTTTAGGGGCGTAGCCGGGGAGCTGTTTTTT. It codes for CASSFRGVAGELFF.

This chain connects TRBV7-9 to TRBJ2-1, with 9 bases matching TRBD1. The CDR3 totals 18 residues. Germline assignment: CDR1 SEHNR and CDR2 FQNEAQ (reference sequence). Unmatched junction bases numbered 14, after V lost 1 base and J lost 7 bases. The CDR3 nucleotides read TGTGCCAGCAGCTTAGGGCTAAACCGGGACAGGGAATCGAATGAGCAGTTCTTC. Translating gives CASSLGLNRDRESNEQFF.

This clone was seen only a few times. The chain is built from TRBV5-6 and TRBJ2-1, with D unresolved. Per the germline V gene, CDR1 is SGHDT and CDR2 is YYEEEE. The CDR3 has 13 amino acids. V lost 2 bases and J 1 base, leaving 4 bases between the germline ends. Written as DNA, the CDR3 is TGTGCCAGCAGCTTCGGTTCCTACAATGAGCAGTTCTTC. Residues: CASSFGSYNEQFF.

This clone has a single count. The rearrangement uses TRBV5-6 and TRBJ2-2; maybe TRBD2 (6 bases). Trimming pared 3 bases from V and 6 bases from J, leaving 12 bases between. There are 14 residues in the CDR3. Germline CDR1 is SGHDT and CDR2 is YYEEEE. CDR3 sequence reads: CASSYGGSPGELFF. CDR3 nucleotides: TGTGCCAGCAGCTATGGGGGGAGCCCCGGGGAGCTGTTTTTT.

The chain uses TRBV6-6 and TRBJ1-6; 8 positions agree with TRBD1. CDR1 is MNHNY, CDR2 SVGAGI, per germline (reference sequence). The V gene end was trimmed by 3 bases and the J gene end by 10 bases; junction bases not matched to a gene: 8. The CDR3 is 15 amino acids. The CDR3 protein is CASSYLGQGRSPLHF. CDR3 DNA: TGTGCCAGCAGTTATCTAGGACAGGGTCGGTCACCCCTCCACTTT.

The chain combines TRBV18 with TRBJ2-7, with 9 bases that match TRBD1. The trim removed 1 base at V and 5 bases at J, leaving 6 bases unmatched. The CDR3 extends over 15 amino acids. CDR1 KGHSH and CDR2 LQKENI come from the germline V gene. CDR3 residues: CASSPLPGTGNEQYF. In DNA, the CDR3 is TGTGCCAGCTCACCACTTCCTGGGACAGGGAACGAGCAGTACTTC. The full variable domain, rest sourced from reference TRBV18 and TRBJ2-7, is NAGVMQNPRHLVRRRGQEARLRCSPMKGHSHVYWYRQLPEEGLKFMVYLQKENIIDESGMPKERFSAEFPKEGPSILRIQQVVRGDSAAYFCASSPLPGTGNEQYFGPGTRLTVT.

Only one count was recorded for this clone. The J gene is TRBJ2-7, the V gene TRBV6-5; TRBD2 is a possible D gene (5 bases). This CDR3 contains 15 residues. V lost 6 bases and J lost 2, with 17 bases in between. Germline V gene lookup returns CDR1 MNHEY and CDR2 SVGAGI. The DNA for the CDR3 is TGTGCCAGCAGATCCCCGGGATCCCCGACCTACGAGCAGTACTTC. Its protein product is CASRSPGSPTYEQYF.

In nucleotides, the CDR3 is TGTGCCAGCAGCTGGACTAGCGGGAGTAGAGAGACCCAGTACTTC. Its translation is CASSWTSGSRETQYF. The genes are TRBV5-4 and TRBJ2-5, with TRBD2 identical over 13 bases. The CDR3 is 15 amino acids. Losses at the gene ends were 3 bases for V and 4 bases for J; bases not matched to a gene: 3. Germline CDR1 reads SGHNT; CDR2 reads YYREEE (reference sequence).

The V gene is TRBV27, the J gene TRBJ2-5; 9 nucleotides align to TRBD2. The J call is uncertain, as TRBJ2-7 better fits the DNA end. This CDR3 is 16 amino acids long. CDR1 and CDR2 (germline): MNHEY, SMNVEV (reference sequence). CDR3 DNA: TGTGCCAGCAGTCCCGGACTAGCGATTAGCTCCTACGAGCAGTACTTC. Encoded protein: CASSPGLAISSYEQYF.

This clone was observed once. This chain uses TRBV12-2 with TRBJ2-5; no check of the table's D call, TRBD2, against the DNA was made. TRBV12-2 is described as a pseudogene. The CDR3 length is 16 residues. CDR3 loop: CASRLRRGGLGETQYF. CDR3 nucleotide sequence: TGTGCAAGTCGCTTAAGGCGGGGGGGCCTTGGAGAGACCCAGTACTTC.

The chain employs TRBV7-9 and TRBJ1-3, with TRBD1 matching over 7 bases. Unmatched junction bases numbered 10, after V lost 5 bases and J lost 3 bases. The CDR3 length is 16 residues. In germline, CDR1 is SEHNR, CDR2 FQNEAQ (reference sequence). Written as DNA, the CDR3 is TGTGCCAGCAGCAAAGGGGGCCTCATGAATGGAAACACCATATATTTT. Its protein product is CASSKGGLMNGNTIYF.

This clone was observed once. The V gene is TRBV13, the J gene TRBJ2-1; 11 bases are shared with TRBD2. There are 15 residues in the CDR3. The germline V gene encodes CDR1 PRHDT and CDR2 FYEKMQ (reference sequence). Trimming removed 6 bases from V and 7 bases from J; junction bases left unmatched: 8. CDR3 region: CASSPLAGAGNEQFF. The CDR3 DNA follows: TGTGCCAGCAGTCCACTAGCGGGAGCGGGGAATGAGCAGTTCTTC.